The T cell receptor beta chain under discussion was sequenced for a study of cytotoxic CD8 clonotypes in ibrutinib-treated CLL. Looking at the study overall: Productive templates per sample averaged almost 260,000; productive rearrangements, about 89,000.

Per germline, CDR1 LGHNA and CDR2 YSLEER. There are 17 residues in the CDR3. The V gene lost 3 bases and the J gene lost 0 bases, with 16 bases spanning the gap. TCRdb keeps only in-frame clones here, not all; method: immunoSEQ multiplex PCR. The sample contains hundreds of thousands of clones, 67% of which appear only once. Worth noting for this clone: No antigen is known for it.

Study observations and caveats: The clonality went up when patients responded to ibrutinib and dropped back toward baseline at progression. Private clonotypes, not public ones, expanded at ibrutinib response.

The starting material was PBMCs, obtained after 36 months of ibrutinib treatment. The V gene is TRBV4-3, the J gene TRBJ2-3; D gene uncertain. This receptor was obtained from a human donor with chronic lymphocytic leukemia. The CDR3 DNA reads as TGCGCCAGCAGCCAGGACCCTACGGGTGCTAGCACAGATACGCAGTATTTT. It specifies CASSQDPTGASTDTQYF.